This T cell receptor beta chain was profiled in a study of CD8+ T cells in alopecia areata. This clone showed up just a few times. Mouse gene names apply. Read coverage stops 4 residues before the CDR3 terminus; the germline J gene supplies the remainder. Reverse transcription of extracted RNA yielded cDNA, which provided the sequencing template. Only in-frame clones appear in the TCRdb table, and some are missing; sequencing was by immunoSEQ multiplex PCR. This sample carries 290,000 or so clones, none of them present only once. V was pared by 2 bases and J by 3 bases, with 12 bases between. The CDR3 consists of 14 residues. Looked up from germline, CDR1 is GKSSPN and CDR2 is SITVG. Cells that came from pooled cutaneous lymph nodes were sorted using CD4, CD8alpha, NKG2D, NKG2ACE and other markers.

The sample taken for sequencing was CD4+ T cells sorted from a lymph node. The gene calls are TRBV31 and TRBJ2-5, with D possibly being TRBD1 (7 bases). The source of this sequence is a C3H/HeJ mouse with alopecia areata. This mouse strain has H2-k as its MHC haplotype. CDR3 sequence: CAWSKGGRQDTQYF. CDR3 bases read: TGTGCCTGGAGTAAAGGGGGCCGGCAAGAC.